What follows are 16 T cell receptor beta chains derived from one specimen sequenced in a study of T cell changes during pregnancy in multiple sclerosis (dated by TCRdb to the late 2010s). Receptor amplification or capture employed the immunoSEQ multiplex PCR assay. Drawn from immuneACCESS, this table holds only the in-frame rearrangements with V and J called that TCRdb kept. Clones are partly lost; checked studies trace under half to an unresolved V gene and leave the rest unexplained. The sample data list roughly 53,000 clones, and roughly 92% of these were observed just once. The ten biggest clones cover about 0.67% of the sample. The input for sequencing was CD4+ T cells from peripheral blood mononuclear cells, taken in the third trimester of pregnancy. These receptors originate from a female donor with multiple sclerosis, enrolled in a pregnancy study.

This clone was observed a few times. The chain links TRBV10-3 to TRBJ1-2; D gene ambiguous. CDR1 is ENHRY and CDR2 is SYGVKD in the germline V gene. This CDR3 spans 12 amino acids. Trimming took 5 bases from V and 6 from J, leaving 10 bases between them. The CDR3 nucleotides read TGTGCCATCAGTCCTCTAGGCGATGGCTACACCTTC. It is translated as CAISPLGDGYTF.

The rearrangement links TRBV30 to TRBJ1-5; 9 bases line up with TRBD1. Trimming at V came to 0 bases and at J to 4 bases, leaving 7 bases not matched to a gene. Germline V CDR1 and CDR2: GTSNPN, SVGIG (reference sequence). CDR3 length: 16 amino acids. The CDR3 reads CAWSVPTGGFNQPQHF. In DNA, the CDR3 is TGTGCCTGGAGTGTACCGACAGGGGGGTTTAATCAGCCCCAGCATTTT.

The V and J genes are TRBV1 and TRBJ2-3; TRBD2 reflects the table's D call only, with no check against the DNA. TRBV1 is shown as a pseudogene. The CDR3 has 14 residues. The CDR3 sequence is CTSSGNSGSWTQYF. Written as DNA, the CDR3 is TGCACCAGCAGCGGTAATAGCGGGAGTTGGACGCAGTATTTT.

The chain recombines TRBV7-9 with TRBJ2-3; TRBD1 matches 7 bases. V lost 2 bases, J lost 1 base, and 6 bases stayed unmatched. Germline CDR1 is SEHNR and CDR2 is FQNEAQ (reference sequence). The CDR3 totals 16 residues. CDR3: CASSLNLGTGTDTQYF. The CDR3 nucleotides read TGTGCCAGCAGCTTAAATCTCGGGACAGGCACAGATACGCAGTATTTT.

The rearrangement joins TRBV19 to TRBJ1-1; D is perhaps TRBD1 (5 bases). The ends were cut back, 3 bases at V and 3 bases at J, with 11 bases in the middle. Germline CDR1 and CDR2: LNHDA and SQIVND (reference sequence). This CDR3 contains 14 residues. The CDR3 DNA reads as TGTGCCAGTAGTATTCAGGGAACACACACTGAAGCTTTCTTT. Residues: CASSIQGTHTEAFF.

The rearrangement uses TRBV7-2 and TRBJ2-7; 8 bases agree with TRBD1. The CDR3 totals 15 residues. J gave up 5 bases and V 5 bases, and 11 bases lay outside the gene matches. Germline CDR1 and CDR2: SGHTA and FQGNSA. The CDR3 DNA follows: TGTGCCAGCAGCGTTAGACAGGGGATTTCCCACGAGCAGTACTTC. Translating it yields CASSVRQGISHEQYF.

The chain combines TRBV5-6 with TRBJ2-7; the match to TRBD1 covers 9 bases. The CDR3 loop spans 15 amino acids. Trimming at V came to 2 bases and at J to 5 bases, leaving 8 bases not matched to a gene. Germline V gene sequence: CDR1 SGHDT, CDR2 YYEEEE. The CDR3 here is CASSFPGTGINEQYF. In DNA, the CDR3 is TGTGCCAGCAGCTTCCCCGGGACAGGGATCAACGAGCAGTACTTC.

This chain links TRBV5-4 with TRBJ2-7; TRBD1 agrees at 8 bases. J was trimmed by 3 bases and V by 1 base; bases with no gene match: 6. The CDR3 runs 15 residues. The germline V gene has CDR1 SGHNT and CDR2 YYREEE (reference sequence). The chain's CDR3 is CASSLPGQASYEQYF. The CDR3 DNA sequence: TGTGCCAGCAGCTTGCCGGGACAGGCGAGCTACGAGCAGTACTTC. Supplemented by reference TRBV5-4 and TRBJ2-7, the full variable domain reads ETGVTQSPTHLIKTRGQQVTLRCSSQSGHNTVSWYQQALGQGPQFIFQYYREEENGRGNFPPRFSGLQFPNYSSELNVNALELDDSALYLCASSLPGQASYEQYFGPGTRLTVT.

This chain connects TRBV28 to TRBJ1-1; D unclear. The CDR3 contains 15 residues. V dropped 2 bases and J dropped 4 bases, with 14 bases sitting between them. CDR1 and CDR2 from the germline V gene are MDHEN and SYDVKM. As DNA, the CDR3 is TGTGCCAGCAGTTTAGGTCTGATCGGTGGCACTGAAGCTTTCTTT. The encoded protein is CASSLGLIGGTEAFF.

This chain joins TRBV29-1 and TRBJ1-1; D remains unclear. V lost 4 bases to trimming and J lost 1 base, with 13 bases between them. Germline-derived CDR1 and CDR2 are SQVTM and ANQGSEA. This CDR3 contains 14 residues. In DNA, the CDR3 is TGCAGCGTTGGGTCCAGGTTGGGGAACACTGAAGCTTTCTTT. This sequence encodes CSVGSRLGNTEAFF.

The V call is TRBV19, the J call TRBJ2-5; TRBD2 matches at 11 bases. The CDR3 loop spans 16 amino acids. In germline, CDR1 is LNHDA, CDR2 SQIVND (reference sequence). J gave up 4 bases and V 6 bases, and 10 bases lay outside the gene matches. The DNA of the CDR3 is TGTGCCAGTAGGTCGAGGGGACTAGCGGAACGAGAGACCCAGTACTTC. The encoded protein is CASRSRGLAERETQYF.

The chain combines TRBV4-1 with TRBJ1-1, with D possibly TRBD1 on 5 matching bases. The CDR3 has 16 amino acids. V was trimmed by 0 bases and J by 3 bases, leaving 14 bases between them. Germline CDR1 reads MGHRA; CDR2 reads YSYEKL. The CDR3 nucleotides read TGCGCCAGCAGCCAAGACTTGAAGGGGCGAGACACTGAAGCTTTCTTT. As protein: CASSQDLKGRDTEAFF.

This clone was observed a single time. The chain recombines TRBV25-1 with TRBJ2-3; D gene ambiguous. The CDR3 has 12 amino acids. Trimming removed 5 bases from V and 6 bases from J, with 9 bases in between. CDR1 and CDR2 (germline): MGHDK, SYGVNS. In DNA, the CDR3 is TGTGCCAGCAGTCCCGGAGTTGATACGCAGTATTTT. Amino acid sequence: CASSPGVDTQYF.

The V and J genes are TRBV4-1 and TRBJ2-3; 10 bases are shared with TRBD2. Trimming took 3 bases from V and 3 from J; bases not matched to a gene: 12. Germline loops: CDR1 MGHRA, CDR2 YSYEKL. The CDR3 has 18 amino acids. The CDR3 bases are TGCGCCAGCAGCCACACAAGGTGGACGGGACTAGCGACAGATACGCAGTATTTT. Its translation: CASSHTRWTGLATDTQYF.

V gene TRBV19 combines with J gene TRBJ2-3, with D possibly TRBD2 on 6 matching bases. The CDR3 is 14 residues long. The V gene lost 4 bases and the J gene lost 3 bases, with 11 bases spanning the gap. Germline V gene sequence: CDR1 LNHDA, CDR2 SQIVND (reference sequence). In DNA form, the CDR3 reads TGTGCCAGTAGTAGGGACTTTGCTACAGATACGCAGTATTTT. Translating gives CASSRDFATDTQYF.

This chain uses TRBV28 with TRBJ1-3, with TRBD1 matching over 8 bases. The V gene's germline CDR1 is MDHEN and CDR2 SYDVKM. This CDR3 region has 13 residues. Trimming took 8 bases from V and 5 from J; bases not matched to a gene: 5. The CDR3 loop is CASLGQGRNTIYF. The DNA for the CDR3 is TGTGCCAGCCTTGGACAGGGAAGAAACACCATATATTTT. Supplemented by reference TRBV28 and TRBJ1-3, the full variable domain reads DVKVTQSSRYLVKRTGEKVFLECVQDMDHENMFWYRQDPGLGLRLIYFSYDVKMKEKGDIPEGYSVSREKKERFSLILESASTNQTSMYLCASLGQGRNTIYFGEGSWLTVV.